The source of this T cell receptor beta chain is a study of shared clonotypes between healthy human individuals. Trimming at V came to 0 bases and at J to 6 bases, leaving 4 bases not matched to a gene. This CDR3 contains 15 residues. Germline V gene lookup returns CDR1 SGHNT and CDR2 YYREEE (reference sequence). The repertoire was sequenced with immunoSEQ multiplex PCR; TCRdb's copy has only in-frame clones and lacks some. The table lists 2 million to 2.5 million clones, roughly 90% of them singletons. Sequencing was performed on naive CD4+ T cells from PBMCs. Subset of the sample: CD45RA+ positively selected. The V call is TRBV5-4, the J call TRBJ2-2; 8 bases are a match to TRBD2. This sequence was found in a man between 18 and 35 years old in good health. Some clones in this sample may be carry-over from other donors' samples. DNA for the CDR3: TGTGCCAGCAGCTTGGGGGGACTAGGATCCGGGGAGCTGTTTTTT. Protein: CASSLGGLGSGELFF.